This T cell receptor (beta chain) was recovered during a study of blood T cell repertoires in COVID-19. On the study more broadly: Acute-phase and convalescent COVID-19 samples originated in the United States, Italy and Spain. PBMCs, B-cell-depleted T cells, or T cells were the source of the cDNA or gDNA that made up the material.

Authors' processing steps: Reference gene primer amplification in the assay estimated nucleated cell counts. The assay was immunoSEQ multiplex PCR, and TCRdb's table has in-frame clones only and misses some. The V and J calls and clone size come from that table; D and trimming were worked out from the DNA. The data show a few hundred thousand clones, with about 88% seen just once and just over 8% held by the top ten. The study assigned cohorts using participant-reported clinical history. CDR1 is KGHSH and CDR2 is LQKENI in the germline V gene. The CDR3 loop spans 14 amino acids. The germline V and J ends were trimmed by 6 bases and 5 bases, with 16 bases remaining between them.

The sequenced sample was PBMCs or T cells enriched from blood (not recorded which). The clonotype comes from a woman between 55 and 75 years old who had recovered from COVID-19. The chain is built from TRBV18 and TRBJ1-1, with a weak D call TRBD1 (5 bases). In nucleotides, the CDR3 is TGTGCCAGCTCGTTGGAGACTGGGGGGACTGAAGCTTTCTTT. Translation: CASSLETGGTEAFF.